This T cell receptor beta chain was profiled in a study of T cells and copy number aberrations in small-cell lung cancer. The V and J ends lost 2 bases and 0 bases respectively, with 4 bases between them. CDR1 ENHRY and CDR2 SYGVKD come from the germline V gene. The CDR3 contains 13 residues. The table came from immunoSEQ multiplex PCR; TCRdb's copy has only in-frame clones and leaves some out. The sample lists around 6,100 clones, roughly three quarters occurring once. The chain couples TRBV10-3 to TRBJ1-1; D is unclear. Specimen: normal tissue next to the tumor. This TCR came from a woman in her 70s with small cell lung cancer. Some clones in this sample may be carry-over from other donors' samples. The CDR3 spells CAISESMNTEAFF. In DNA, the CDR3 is TGTGCCATCAGTGAGAGTATGAACACTGAAGCTTTCTTT.